The TCR beta chain under discussion was sequenced for a study of Graves' ophthalmopathy and Graves' hyperthyroidism. RNA transcripts were the template, and TCR beta CDR3 regions were amplified from them. Second-round multiplex PCR came after first-round RT-PCR with HTBI primers. One entry per CDR3 protein results from TCRdb running MiXCR on the multiplex PCR reads. This table has 450,000 or so distinct CDR3 sequences, about an eighth appearing once. CDR3 length equals 14 residues. Trimming pared 3 bases from V and 7 bases from J, leaving 10 bases between. This clonotype was seen at least ten times. Sequencing was done on a sample of blood. The chain employs TRBV12-3 or TRBV12-4 and TRBJ1-6; D unresolved. The receptor's source is a woman aged 25 to 39 with Graves' ophthalmopathy. The CDR3 loop is CASSFRGANSPLHF. The CDR3 DNA reads TGTGCCAGCAGTTTCAGAGGTGCCAATTCACCCCTCCACTTT.